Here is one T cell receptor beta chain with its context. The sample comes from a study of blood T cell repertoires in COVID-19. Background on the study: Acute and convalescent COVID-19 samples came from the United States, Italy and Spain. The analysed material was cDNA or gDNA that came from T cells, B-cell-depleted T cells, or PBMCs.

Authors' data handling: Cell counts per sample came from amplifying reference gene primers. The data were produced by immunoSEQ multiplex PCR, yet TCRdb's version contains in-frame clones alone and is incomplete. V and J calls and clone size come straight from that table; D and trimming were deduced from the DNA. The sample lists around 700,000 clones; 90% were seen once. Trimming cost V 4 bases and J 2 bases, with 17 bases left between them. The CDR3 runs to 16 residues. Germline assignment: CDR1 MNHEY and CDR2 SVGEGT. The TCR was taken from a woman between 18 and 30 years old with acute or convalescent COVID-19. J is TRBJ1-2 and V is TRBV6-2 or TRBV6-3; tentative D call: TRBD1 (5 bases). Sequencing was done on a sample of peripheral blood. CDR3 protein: CASSFPPWGVNYGYTF. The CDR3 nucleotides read TGTGCCAGCAGTTTCCCACCGTGGGGGGTCAACTATGGCTACACCTTC.